The 21 T cell receptor beta chains presented below share a single source sample, sequenced in a study of T cell responses to AZD1222 COVID-19 vaccine. This table comes from immunoSEQ multiplex PCR, and its TCRdb copy is limited to in-frame clones, with some not included. This sample has roughly 45,000 clones, with around four fifths found just once. The sequencing used peripheral blood, collected 28 days after the second AZD1222 dose. These receptors originate from an adult who received the AZD1222 COVID-19 vaccine.

CDR3 loop: CASSLNRPPLGADTQYF. In DNA, the CDR3 is TGCGCCAGCAGCCTGAATAGACCACCCCTAGGAGCAGATACGCAGTATTTT. The J gene is TRBJ2-3, the V gene TRBV5-1; D uncertain. This CDR3 is 17 amino acids long. V lost 4 bases and J 4 bases, leaving 22 bases between the germline ends. Germline CDR1 SGHRS, CDR2 YFSETQ.

The V and J genes are TRBV19 and TRBJ2-1, with a tentative D call TRBD2 (5 bases). Germline CDR1 LNHDA, CDR2 SQIVND (reference sequence). The CDR3 is made up of 14 amino acids. V lost 3 bases and J 7 bases, leaving 13 bases between the germline ends. CDR3 sequence (DNA): TGTGCCAGTAGTATGATTCACCCGGGGAATGAGCAGTTCTTC. Residues: CASSMIHPGNEQFF.

The chain is built from TRBV14 and TRBJ1-6; 11 nucleotides align to TRBD1. This CDR3 region has 15 residues. The germline CDR1 and CDR2 sequences are SGHDN and FVKESK. J gave up 7 bases and V 5 bases, and 4 bases lay outside the gene matches. Written as DNA, the CDR3 is TGTGCCAGCAGCTCGGACAGGGGGCACAATTCACCCCTCCACTTT. This gives the protein CASSSDRGHNSPLHF.

The chain is built from TRBV3-1 (or the pseudogene TRBV3-2) and TRBJ2-7, with 10 bases aligning to TRBD2. Germline V CDR1 and CDR2: LGHDT, YNNKEL (reference sequence). The CDR3 spans 13 residues. The trim removed 5 bases at V and 5 bases at J, leaving 3 bases unmatched. CDR3 DNA sequence: TGTGCCAGCAGCGCCACTAGCGGGGACGAGCAGTACTTC. It yields the protein CASSATSGDEQYF.

This chain uses TRBV2 with TRBJ2-1; tentatively, D is TRBD1 or TRBD2 (6 bases each). V lost 8 bases to trimming and J lost 0 bases, with 11 bases between them. Germline V gene lookup returns CDR1 SNHLY and CDR2 FYNNEI. The CDR3 loop spans 14 amino acids. The CDR3 coding sequence is TGTGCCAGCTCGGGGGCCCGCTCCTACAATGAGCAGTTCTTC. It is translated as CASSGARSYNEQFF.

The gene calls are TRBV3-1 (or the pseudogene TRBV3-2) and TRBJ1-1, with a possible D match to TRBD1 (5 bases). The germline V and J ends were trimmed by 0 bases and 1 base, with 9 bases remaining between them. CDR3 length: 15 residues. The germline V gene has CDR1 LGHDT and CDR2 YNNKEL (reference sequence). CDR3 nucleotides: TGTGCCAGCAGCCAAGAGATTCAGGGGAACACTGAAGCTTTCTTT. Translated: CASSQEIQGNTEAFF.

This clone was recorded only once. This sequence joins TRBV6-5 and TRBJ1-4; a possible D gene is TRBD1 (5 bases). The germline V and J ends were trimmed by 4 bases and 4 bases, with 13 bases remaining between them. This CDR3 has 15 amino acids. Germline lookup yields CDR1 MNHEY and CDR2 SVGAGI. In nucleotides, the CDR3 is TGTGCCAGCAGTTCCTCCGGGGCGGATAATGAAAAACTGTTTTTT. Translation gives CASSSSGADNEKLFF.

This clone came up a few times. V is TRBV6-5 and J is TRBJ2-5; D gene ambiguous. Germline loops: CDR1 MNHEY, CDR2 SVGAGI. V was shortened by 3 bases and J by 5 bases, with 13 bases between the two germline ends. The CDR3 is 14 amino acids. The CDR3 DNA reads TGTGCCAGCAGTTATAGGTCGGGCGGTGAGACCCAGTACTTC. It translates to CASSYRSGGETQYF.

This clone was counted a single time. The chain recombines TRBV11-1 with TRBJ2-5; TRBD1 matches 8 bases. Germline values: CDR1 SGHAT, CDR2 FQDESV (reference sequence). The V and J ends lost 5 bases and 2 bases, in that order; junction bases with no gene match: 4. The CDR3 has 14 residues. In DNA, the CDR3 is TGTGCCAGCAGCCGGACAGGGTCGCAAGAGACCCAGTACTTC. Its protein product is CASSRTGSQETQYF.

V usage is TRBV9 and J usage is TRBJ2-1; D is ambiguous. This CDR3 region has 11 residues. Looked up from germline, CDR1 is SGDLS and CDR2 is YYNGEE. V was clipped by 4 bases and J by 7 bases, with 6 bases between them. The CDR3 loop is CASSHRNEQFF. DNA for the CDR3: TGTGCCAGCAGCCACCGTAATGAGCAGTTCTTC.

The gene calls are TRBV21-1 and TRBJ2-1; TRBD1 is taken as the D call from the table, unchecked against the DNA. TRBV21-1 is deemed a pseudogene. The CDR3 is 16 residues long. CDR3 in DNA: TGTGCCAGCAGCAAACGTCTCGTGCAGGGATCCCATGAGCAGTTCTTC. Translated, it gives CASSKRLVQGSHEQFF.

This chain joins TRBV14 and TRBJ2-7, with D uncertain. Germline V gene data show CDR1 as SGHDN and CDR2 as FVKESK. The V end was cut by 1 base, the J end by 2 bases, with 9 bases between. CDR3 size: 14 residues. The CDR3 here is CASSQGDWTYEQYF. In nucleotides, the CDR3 is TGTGCCAGCAGCCAAGGGGATTGGACCTACGAGCAGTACTTC.

The V and J genes are TRBV19 and TRBJ2-7, with 9 nucleotides matching TRBD1. The junction had 10 bases not matched to a gene; V was cut back by 9 bases and J by 1 base. This CDR3 has 15 residues. CDR1 is LNHDA and CDR2 is SQIVND in the germline V gene (reference sequence). The CDR3 DNA follows: TGTGCCAGCCATGGGGGACAGGGAGGATCCTACGAGCAGTACTTC. Translated: CASHGGQGGSYEQYF.

The chain uses TRBV6-5 and TRBJ1-2; D ambiguous. Germline loops: CDR1 MNHEY, CDR2 SVGAGI. This CDR3 has 12 amino acids. The V and J ends lost 5 bases and 7 bases respectively, with 11 bases between them. DNA for the CDR3: TGTGCCAGCAGTCCGACAAGGGTTGGCTACACCTTC. Protein product: CASSPTRVGYTF.

This sequence joins TRBV7-2 and TRBJ2-1; the D gene is possibly TRBD2 (6 bases). V lost 2 bases and J lost 0, with 11 bases in between. This CDR3 comprises 16 residues. Germline V gene lookup returns CDR1 SGHTA and CDR2 FQGNSA. The chain's CDR3 is CASSLRRVSSYNEQFF. The CDR3 coding sequence is TGTGCCAGCAGCTTAAGGAGGGTGAGCTCCTACAATGAGCAGTTCTTC.

The chain couples TRBV6-1 to TRBJ2-2; D is uncertain. CDR3 length equals 13 residues. Germline lookup yields CDR1 MNHNS and CDR2 SASEGT. V was clipped by 2 bases and J by 5 bases, with 6 bases between them. This chain's CDR3 is CASSERSTGELFF. The CDR3 coding sequence is TGTGCCAGCAGTGAAAGGAGTACCGGGGAGCTGTTTTTT.

This chain joins TRBV5-1 and TRBJ2-7; no definite D call. The germline V gene has CDR1 SGHRS and CDR2 YFSETQ. Trimming removed 2 bases at V and 5 bases at J, with 8 bases between. This CDR3 has 12 amino acids. The CDR3 sequence: CASSFKANEQYF. The CDR3 DNA reads as TGCGCCAGCAGCTTTAAGGCCAACGAGCAGTACTTC.

The V call is TRBV5-1, the J call TRBJ1-3; D perhaps matches TRBD1 (6 bases). Germline lookup yields CDR1 SGHRS and CDR2 YFSETQ. Deletions cut 0 bases from V and 4 bases from J, with 11 bases between. There are 15 residues in the CDR3. CDR3 DNA sequence: TGCGCCAGCAGCTTGGCCCCAGGGGTCGGAAACACCATATATTTT. Amino acid sequence: CASSLAPGVGNTIYF.

The genes are TRBV6-5 and TRBJ1-1; D possibly corresponds to TRBD1 (5 bases). V was clipped by 10 bases and J by 0 bases, with 9 bases between them. The CDR3 has 12 residues. In germline, CDR1 is MNHEY, CDR2 SVGAGI. The CDR3 loop reads CANRLMNTEAFF. The CDR3 bases are TGTGCCAACAGGCTAATGAACACTGAAGCTTTCTTT.

This sequence joins TRBV9 and TRBJ2-2, with TRBD2 identical over 9 bases. J gave up 7 bases and V 10 bases, and 17 bases lay outside the gene matches. This CDR3 spans 16 amino acids. The germline gives CDR1 SGDLS, CDR2 YYNGEE. Here the CDR3 reads CARRALGGGDDGELFF. The DNA of the CDR3 is TGTGCCCGCCGCGCCTTGGGCGGGGGGGACGACGGGGAGCTGTTTTTT.

This clone was counted only a few times. The rearrangement links TRBV6-5 to TRBJ1-1; D is perhaps TRBD1 (6 bases). Trimming pared 4 bases from V and 5 bases from J, leaving 11 bases between. This CDR3 spans 13 amino acids. Per germline, CDR1 MNHEY and CDR2 SVGAGI. CDR3 sequence: CASSSFQGTEAFF. The CDR3 nucleotides are TGTGCCAGCAGTTCGTTCCAGGGGACTGAAGCTTTCTTT.